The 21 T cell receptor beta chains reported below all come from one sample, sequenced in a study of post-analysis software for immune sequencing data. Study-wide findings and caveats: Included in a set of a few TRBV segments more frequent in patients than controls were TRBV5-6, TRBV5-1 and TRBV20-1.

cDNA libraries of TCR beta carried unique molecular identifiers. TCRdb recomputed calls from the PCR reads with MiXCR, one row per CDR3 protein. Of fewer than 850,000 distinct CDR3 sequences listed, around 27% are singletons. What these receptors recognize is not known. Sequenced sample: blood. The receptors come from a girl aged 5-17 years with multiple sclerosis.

DNA for the CDR3: TGTGCCAGCAGCTTAAACGCAGGGGGGGAAGAGACCCAGTACTTC. Residues: CASSLNAGGEETQYF. The chain is built from TRBV7-2 and TRBJ2-4, with D perhaps assigned TRBD1 or TRBD2 (7 bases each). The tail of the sequence fits TRBJ2-5 better, so the J call may be wrong. CDR1 SGHTA and CDR2 FQGNSA come from the germline V gene. The CDR3 is made up of 15 amino acids.

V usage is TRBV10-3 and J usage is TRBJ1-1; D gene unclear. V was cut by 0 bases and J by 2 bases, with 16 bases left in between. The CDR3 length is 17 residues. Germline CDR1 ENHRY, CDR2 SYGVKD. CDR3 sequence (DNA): TGTGCCATCAGTGAGTCTCATGCGCCGGCGGGAAACACTGAAGCTTTCTTT. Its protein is CAISESHAPAGNTEAFF.

This CDR3 reads CASRPTAGQETQYF. CDR3 in DNA: TGTGCCAGCAGACCCACTGCGGGACAAGAGACCCAGTACTTC. The chain links TRBV7-8 to TRBJ2-5; D may be TRBD2 (6 bases). Deletions cut 6 bases from V and 2 bases from J, with 13 bases between. Per germline, CDR1 SGHVS and CDR2 FQNEAQ. The CDR3 extends over 14 amino acids.

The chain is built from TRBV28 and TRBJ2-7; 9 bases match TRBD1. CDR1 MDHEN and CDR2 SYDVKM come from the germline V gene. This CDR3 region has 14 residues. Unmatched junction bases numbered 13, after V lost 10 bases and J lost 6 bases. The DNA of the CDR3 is TGTGCCATCACCCCGGGACAGGGTAGTGGCGAGCAGTACTTC. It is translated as CAITPGQGSGEQYF.

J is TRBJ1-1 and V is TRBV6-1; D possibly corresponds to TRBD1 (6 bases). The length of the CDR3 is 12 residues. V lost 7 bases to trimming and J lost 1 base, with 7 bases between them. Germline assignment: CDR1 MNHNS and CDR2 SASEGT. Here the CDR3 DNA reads TGTGCCAGCACGGACAGGAACACTGAAGCTTTCTTT. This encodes CASTDRNTEAFF.

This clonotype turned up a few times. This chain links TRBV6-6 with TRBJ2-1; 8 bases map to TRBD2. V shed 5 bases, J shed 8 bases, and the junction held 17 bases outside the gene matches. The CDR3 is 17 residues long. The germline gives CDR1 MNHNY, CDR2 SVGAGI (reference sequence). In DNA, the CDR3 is TGTGCCAGCAGTAACACAGGGAACCAGCGGGAGACCGATGAGCAGTTCTTC. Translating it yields CASSNTGNQRETDEQFF.

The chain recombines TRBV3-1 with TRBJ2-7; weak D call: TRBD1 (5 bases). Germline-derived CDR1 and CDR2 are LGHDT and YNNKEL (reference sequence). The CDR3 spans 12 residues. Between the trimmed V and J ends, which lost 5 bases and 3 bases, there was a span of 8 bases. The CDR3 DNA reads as TGTGCCAGCAGCACAGGCCGCTACGAGCAGTACTTC. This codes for CASSTGRYEQYF.

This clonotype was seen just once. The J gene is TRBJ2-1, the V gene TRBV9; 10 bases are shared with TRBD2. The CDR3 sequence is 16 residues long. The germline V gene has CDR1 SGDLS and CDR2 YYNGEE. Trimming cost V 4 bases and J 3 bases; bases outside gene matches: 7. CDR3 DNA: TGTGCCAGCAGCCCCCAGCGGGGGGGCTTCTACAATGAGCAGTTCTTC. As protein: CASSPQRGGFYNEQFF.

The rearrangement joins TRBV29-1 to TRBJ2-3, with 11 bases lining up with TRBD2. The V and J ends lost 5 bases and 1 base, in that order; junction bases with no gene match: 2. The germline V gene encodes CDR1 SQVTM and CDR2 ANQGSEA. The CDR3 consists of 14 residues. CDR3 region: CSVTGLAGTDTQYF. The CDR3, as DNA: TGCAGCGTTACGGGACTAGCGGGCACAGATACGCAGTATTTT.

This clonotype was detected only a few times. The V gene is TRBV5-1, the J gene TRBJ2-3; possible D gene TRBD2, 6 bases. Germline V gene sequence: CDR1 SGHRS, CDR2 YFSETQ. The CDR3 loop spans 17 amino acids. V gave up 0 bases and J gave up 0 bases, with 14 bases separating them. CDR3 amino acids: CASSLAPLAQSTDTQYF. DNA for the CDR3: TGCGCCAGCAGCTTGGCCCCCCTAGCGCAAAGCACAGATACGCAGTATTTT.

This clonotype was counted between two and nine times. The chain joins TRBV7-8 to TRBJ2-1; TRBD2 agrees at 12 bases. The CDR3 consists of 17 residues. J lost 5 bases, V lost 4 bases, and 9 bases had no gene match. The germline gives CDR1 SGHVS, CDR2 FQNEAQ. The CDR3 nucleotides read TGTGCCAGCAGCTCTTACGGACTAGCGGGGAGGGACAATGAGCAGTTCTTC. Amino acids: CASSSYGLAGRDNEQFF.

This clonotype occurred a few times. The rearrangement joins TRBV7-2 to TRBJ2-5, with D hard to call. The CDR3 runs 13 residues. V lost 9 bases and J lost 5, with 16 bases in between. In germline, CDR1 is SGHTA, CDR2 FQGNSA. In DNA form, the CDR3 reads TGTGCCAGTGGTGGTGGACCCGAGGAGACCCAGTACTTC. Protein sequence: CASGGGPEETQYF.

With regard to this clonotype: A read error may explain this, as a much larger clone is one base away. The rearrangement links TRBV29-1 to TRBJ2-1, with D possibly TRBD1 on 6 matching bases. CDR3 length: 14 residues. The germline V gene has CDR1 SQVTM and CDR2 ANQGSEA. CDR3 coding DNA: TGCAGCGTTGAGAAGGCAGGGGCCTACAATAAGCAGTTCTTC. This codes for CSVEKAGAYNKQFF.

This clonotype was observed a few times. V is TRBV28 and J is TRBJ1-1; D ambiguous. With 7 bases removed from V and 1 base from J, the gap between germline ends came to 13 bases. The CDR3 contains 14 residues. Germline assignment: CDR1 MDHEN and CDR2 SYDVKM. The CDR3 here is CASTTGAENTEAFF. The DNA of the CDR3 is TGTGCCAGCACAACGGGCGCGGAGAACACTGAAGCTTTCTTT.

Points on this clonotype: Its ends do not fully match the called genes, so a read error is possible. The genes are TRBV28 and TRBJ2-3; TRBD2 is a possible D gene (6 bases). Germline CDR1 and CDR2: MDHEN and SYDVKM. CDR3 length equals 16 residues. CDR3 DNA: TGTGCCAACAGTTTATTTCGGGGGTCCAGGGCAGATACGCAGTATTTT. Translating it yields CANSLFRGSRADTQYF.

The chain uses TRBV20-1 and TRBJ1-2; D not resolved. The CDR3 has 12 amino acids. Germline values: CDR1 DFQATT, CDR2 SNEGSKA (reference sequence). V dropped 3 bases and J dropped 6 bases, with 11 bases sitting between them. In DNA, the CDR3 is TGCAGTGCTAGCCGACCAGAAAATGGCTACACCTTC. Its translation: CSASRPENGYTF.

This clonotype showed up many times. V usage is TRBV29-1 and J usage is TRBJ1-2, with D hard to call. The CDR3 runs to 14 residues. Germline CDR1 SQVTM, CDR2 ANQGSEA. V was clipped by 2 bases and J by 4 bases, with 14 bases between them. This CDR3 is CSVERSGTGYGYTF. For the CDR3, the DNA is TGCAGCGTTGAACGGTCGGGCACCGGCTATGGCTACACCTTC.

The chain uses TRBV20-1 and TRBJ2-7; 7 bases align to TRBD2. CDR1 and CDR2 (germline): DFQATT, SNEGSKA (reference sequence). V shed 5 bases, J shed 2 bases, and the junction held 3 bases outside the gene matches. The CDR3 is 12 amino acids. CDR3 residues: CSASSGAYEQYF. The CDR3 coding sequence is TGCAGTGCTTCTAGCGGCGCCTACGAGCAGTACTTC.

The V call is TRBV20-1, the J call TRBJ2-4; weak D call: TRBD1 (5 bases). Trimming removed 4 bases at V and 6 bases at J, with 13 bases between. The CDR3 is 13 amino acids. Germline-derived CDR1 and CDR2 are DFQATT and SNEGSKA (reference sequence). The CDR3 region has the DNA TGCAGTGCTAAGGGCAGGGTCGGAAACATTCAGTACTTC. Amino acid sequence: CSAKGRVGNIQYF.

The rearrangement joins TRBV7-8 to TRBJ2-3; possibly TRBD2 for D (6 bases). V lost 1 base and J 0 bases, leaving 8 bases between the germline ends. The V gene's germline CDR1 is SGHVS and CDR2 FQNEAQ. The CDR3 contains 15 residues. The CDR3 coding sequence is TGTGCCAGCAGCTTAGGCGGGATCAGCACAGATACGCAGTATTTT. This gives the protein CASSLGGISTDTQYF.

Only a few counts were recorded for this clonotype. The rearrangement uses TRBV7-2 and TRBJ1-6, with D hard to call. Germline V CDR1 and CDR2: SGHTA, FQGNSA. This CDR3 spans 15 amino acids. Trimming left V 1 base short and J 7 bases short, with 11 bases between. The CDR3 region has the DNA TGTGCCAGCAGCTTAGGAGTACGCTGGAATTCACCCCTCCACTTT. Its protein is CASSLGVRWNSPLHF.